This is a list of T cell receptor beta chains from one sample in a study of CD8 T cells in Susac syndrome. TCRdb analysed the immunoSEQ multiplex PCR reads with MiXCR anew, one entry per CDR3 protein. The table records about 200,000 distinct CDR3 sequences, roughly 95% of them present only once. Material: CD4+ T cells from PBMCs. Receptor source: a human donor with multiple sclerosis. Both conserved end residues are part of each CDR3. The D gene is left open where the match is weak. The size field is filled for only some rows; it gives once, few, many or a size class.

V	size	D	J	DNA	CDR3
TRBV20-1	.	.	TRBJ2-7	TGCAGTGCTAGGATGGCGGGTCCCTACGAGCAGTACTTC	CSARMAGPYEQYF
TRBV30	.	.	TRBJ2-6	TGTGCCTGGAACGGGGTCTCTGGGGCCAACGTCCTGACTTTC	CAWNGVSGANVLTF
TRBV10-3	.	TRBD2	TRBJ2-5	TGTGCCACGAGCCGGACTAGCGGGGAAGAGACCCAGTACTTC	CATSRTSGEETQYF
TRBV4-1	.	.	TRBJ1-1	TGCGCCAGCAGGGACCGGGGACGGAAAAATGAAGCTTTCTTT	CASRDRGRKNEAFF
TRBV30	.	TRBD2	TRBJ2-2	TGTGCCTGGAGGTATAGCGGGAGGGCAGCCGGGGAGATGTTTTTT	CAWRYSGRAAGEMFF
TRBV2	.	TRBD1	TRBJ2-2	TGTGCCAGTAACAGGGGGCTGAACACCGGGGAGCTGTTTTTT	CASNRGLNTGELFF
TRBV9	.	.	TRBJ1-2	TGTGCCAGCAGCCAACAAGGGTGGGTAGGCTACACCTTC	CASSQQGWVGYTF
TRBV20-1	once	.	TRBJ2-6	TGCAGTGCTAGTGTGGATACCTCTGGGGCCAACGTCCTGACTTTC	CSASVDTSGANVLTF
TRBV20-1	.	.	TRBJ2-7	TGCAGTGCTAGGCCCAGCGGCCGCTACGAGCAGTACTTC	CSARPSGRYEQYF
TRBV20-1	once	TRBD1	TRBJ2-3	TGCAGTGCTTCTCGGGGACAGACCACAGATACGCAGTATTTT	CSASRGQTTDTQYF
TRBV24-1	.	TRBD1	TRBJ1-2	TGTGCCACCGGGGACAGGGGGAATTATGGCTACACCTTC	CATGDRGNYGYTF
TRBV6-1	.	TRBD2	TRBJ2-7	TGTGCCAGCAGTCAAACAGGGCCGGGTTACACGGGAGGGGAGCAGTACTTC	CASSQTGPGYTGGEQYF
TRBV30	.	TRBD1	TRBJ1-2	TGTGCCTGGGGCCCGACAGGGGACTATGGCTACACCTTC	CAWGPTGDYGYTF
TRBV29-1	.	TRBD1	TRBJ2-1	TGCAGCGTTCGCGGACAGGGCGACAATGAGCAGTTCTTC	CSVRGQGDNEQFF
TRBV29-1	.	.	TRBJ1-2	TGCAGCGTTGACTCTAACTATGGCTACACCTTC	CSVDSNYGYTF
TRBV20-1	.	TRBD2	TRBJ2-1	TGCAGTGCTAGATCGAGCGGGAGCCGCTACAATGAGCAGTTCTTC	CSARSSGSRYNEQFF
TRBV11-2	.	.	TRBJ2-5	TGTGCCAGCAGCCCGAGTGGGGTGAGGGGGACCCAGTACTTC	CASSPSGVRGTQYF
TRBV27	.	.	TRBJ2-1	TGTGCCAGCAGTTCCGGGACCCTTGTTTCCTACAATGAGCAGTTCTTC	CASSSGTLVSYNEQFF
TRBV2	.	TRBD2	TRBJ2-1	TGTGCCAGCGGGACGGGCACAGCGGGAAGCAATGAGCAGTTCTTC	CASGTGTAGSNEQFF
TRBV12-3/TRBV12-4	once	.	TRBJ2-1	TGTGCCAGCAGTCTAGGGACTCCTAGCTCCTACAATGAGCAGTTCTTC	CASSLGTPSSYNEQFF
TRBV29-1	.	.	TRBJ1-2	TGCAGCGTTCCCCGGCCGCCCGGGGACTATGGCTACACCTTC	CSVPRPPGDYGYTF
TRBV6-1	.	.	TRBJ1-2	TGTGCCAGCAGTAGCAGGGATAACTATGGCTACACCTTC	CASSSRDNYGYTF
TRBV20-1	.	.	TRBJ2-6	TGCAGTGCTAGAGAACCCTCTGGGGCCAACGTCCTGACTTTC	CSAREPSGANVLTF
TRBV24-1	.	TRBD2	TRBJ2-1	TGTGCCACCAGTGCCGCAGCGGGGGCTTCGAGCGGTTACAATGAGCAGTTCTTC	CATSAAAGASSGYNEQFF
TRBV7-2	.	.	TRBJ1-6	TGTGCCAGCATCCCGGCGGGGTATAATTCACCCCTCCACTTT	CASIPAGYNSPLHF
TRBV30	.	TRBD1	TRBJ1-2	TGTGCCTGGGCCCAGGGGGCGGCATATGGCTACACCTTC	CAWAQGAAYGYTF
TRBV9	.	.	TRBJ2-7	TGTGCCAGCAGCAGCTTGGGGGGTGTACACTCCTACGAGCAGTACTTC	CASSSLGGVHSYEQYF
TRBV6-1	.	.	TRBJ1-2	TGTGCCAGCAGTTTCGACCGCGGGATTAACTATGGCTACACCTTC	CASSFDRGINYGYTF
TRBV29-1	.	.	TRBJ2-7	TGCAGCGTTGAAGATGGCCTCTCGTCCAACGAGCAGTACTTC	CSVEDGLSSNEQYF
TRBV27	.	TRBD1	TRBJ2-4	TGTGCCAGCAGCGACAGGGCCCTAGGAAACATTCAGTACTTC	CASSDRALGNIQYF
TRBV30	.	.	TRBJ1-1	TGTGCCTGGAGCCTAGGGTACACTGAAGCTTTCTTT	CAWSLGYTEAFF
TRBV25-1	.	.	TRBJ2-1	TGTGCCAGCAGCCCATCGGCTAGGTACAATGAGCAGTTCTTC	CASSPSARYNEQFF
TRBV6-1	.	.	TRBJ2-5	TGTGCCAGCAGCAACTCCCCGGGCCAAGAGACCCAGTACTTC	CASSNSPGQETQYF
TRBV20-1	.	.	TRBJ1-1	TGCAGTGCACACCAAGGGGCGCGTGGCACTGAAGCTTTCTTT	CSAHQGARGTEAFF
TRBV11-2	.	.	TRBJ2-5	TGTGCCAGCAGCTCCCGTGGAGGGTTGGAGACCCAGTACTTC	CASSSRGGLETQYF
TRBV20-1	.	TRBD1	TRBJ1-5	TGCAGTGCTAGGTCTCAGGGGGCTTATCAGCCCCAGCATTTT	CSARSQGAYQPQHF
TRBV12-3/TRBV12-4	.	.	TRBJ2-5	TGTGCCAGCAGTTTATTCGAGACCCAGTACTTC	CASSLFETQYF
TRBV18	.	.	TRBJ1-2	TGTGCCAGCTCAGAGCGGCTCGGCGATGGCTACACCTTC	CASSERLGDGYTF
TRBV6-5	.	.	TRBJ2-2	TGTGCCAGCAGTGAAAGGCCGAACACCGGGGAGCTGTTTTTT	CASSERPNTGELFF